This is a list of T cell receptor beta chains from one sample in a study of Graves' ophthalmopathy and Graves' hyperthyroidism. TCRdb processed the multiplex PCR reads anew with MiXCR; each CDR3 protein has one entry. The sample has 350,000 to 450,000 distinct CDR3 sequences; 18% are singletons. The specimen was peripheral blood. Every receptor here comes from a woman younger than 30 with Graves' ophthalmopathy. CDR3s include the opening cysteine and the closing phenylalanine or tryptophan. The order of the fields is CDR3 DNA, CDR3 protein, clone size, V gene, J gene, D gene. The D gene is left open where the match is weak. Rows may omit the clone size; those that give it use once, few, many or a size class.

CDR3 DNA: TGTGCCTGGAGTGTACGTTTTCTAGGCAGGGCTAACTATGGCTACACCTTC
CDR3 protein: CAWSVRFLGRANYGYTF
clone size: few
V gene: TRBV30
J gene: TRBJ1-2
D gene: .

CDR3 DNA: TGTGCCAGCAGCGGAGGGACAGCTGGTAATTCACCCCTCCACTTT
CDR3 protein: CASSGGTAGNSPLHF
clone size: many
V gene: TRBV9
J gene: TRBJ1-6
D gene: TRBD1

CDR3 DNA: TGTGCCAGCAGCGAGGACAGGGCCGCCTCCTACGAGCAGTACTTC
CDR3 protein: CASSEDRAASYEQYF
clone size: .
V gene: TRBV14
J gene: TRBJ2-7
D gene: TRBD1

CDR3 DNA: TGTGCCAGCAGCCTGAAACGGGGTTACCAAGAGACCCAGTACTTC
CDR3 protein: CASSLKRGYQETQYF
clone size: many
V gene: TRBV7-2
J gene: TRBJ2-5
D gene: .

CDR3 DNA: TGTGCCAGTACCGGGGGGGACAGATTCCGCCTCGACTATGGCTACACCTTC
CDR3 protein: CASTGGDRFRLDYGYTF
clone size: many
V gene: TRBV19
J gene: TRBJ1-2
D gene: TRBD1

CDR3 DNA: TGTGCCAGCAGCTCCCAAGGGGAGGGGGGTCGTGCGCAGTACTTC
CDR3 protein: CASSSQGEGGRAQYF
clone size: .
V gene: TRBV9
J gene: TRBJ2-7
D gene: .

CDR3 DNA: TGCGCCAGCAGCCAAGTGCCACATCGGCCCCAGCATTTT
CDR3 protein: CASSQVPHRPQHF
clone size: many
V gene: TRBV4-1
J gene: TRBJ1-5
D gene: .

CDR3 DNA: TGCGCCAGCAGCCAATCCCGAGTACGAGGGGTAGGGGAGCTGTTTTTT
CDR3 protein: CASSQSRVRGVGELFF
clone size: many
V gene: TRBV4-3
J gene: TRBJ2-2
D gene: .

CDR3 DNA: TGTGCCAGCAGTTACTCGTGGGGGAACTATGATGGCTACACCTTC
CDR3 protein: CASSYSWGNYDGYTF
clone size: .
V gene: TRBV6-2/TRBV6-3
J gene: TRBJ1-2
D gene: .

CDR3 DNA: TGTGCCAGCAGTTTATCTAGGGGGGGCAGGCTCACAGAAGCTTTCTTT
CDR3 protein: CASSLSRGGRLTEAFF
clone size: many
V gene: TRBV27
J gene: TRBJ1-1
D gene: .

CDR3 DNA: TGCAGTGCTAGAGAAACCGGACTATCGGGCTCACCCCTCCACTTT
CDR3 protein: CSARETGLSGSPLHF
clone size: .
V gene: TRBV20-1
J gene: TRBJ1-6
D gene: .

CDR3 DNA: TGCGCCAGCAGCCAGTCGGGAGGCGGCTACACCTTC
CDR3 protein: CASSQSGGGYTF
clone size: many
V gene: TRBV4-3
J gene: TRBJ1-2
D gene: .

CDR3 DNA: TGTGCCAGCAGTTTGGGACAGCCCCCCTACGAGCAGTACTTC
CDR3 protein: CASSLGQPPYEQYF
clone size: many
V gene: TRBV28
J gene: TRBJ2-7
D gene: TRBD1

CDR3 DNA: TGTGCCAGCAAGCCTGACAGTTTCAATCAGCCCCAGCATTTT
CDR3 protein: CASKPDSFNQPQHF
clone size: many
V gene: TRBV28
J gene: TRBJ1-5
D gene: .

CDR3 DNA: TGTGCCAGCAGGGGACAGGGCGTCAACGAGCAGTACTTC
CDR3 protein: CASRGQGVNEQYF
clone size: many
V gene: TRBV6-5
J gene: TRBJ2-7
D gene: TRBD1

CDR3 DNA: TGCAGTGCTAGATTAGCGGGAGGGGCCTGGGGGTCCCAGTACTTC
CDR3 protein: CSARLAGGAWGSQYF
clone size: many
V gene: TRBV20-1
J gene: TRBJ2-5
D gene: TRBD2

CDR3 DNA: TGTGCCAGCAGCTTAAGGGTGGGACAATTCACCGGGGAGCTGTTTTTT
CDR3 protein: CASSLRVGQFTGELFF
clone size: many
V gene: TRBV7-3
J gene: TRBJ2-2
D gene: .

CDR3 DNA: TGTGCCAGCAGTCCACATAATTCACCCCTCCACTTT
CDR3 protein: CASSPHNSPLHF
clone size: .
V gene: TRBV27
J gene: TRBJ1-6
D gene: .

CDR3 DNA: TGTGCCAGCTCCCCAGGCTTCTCCTACGAGCAGTACTTC
CDR3 protein: CASSPGFSYEQYF
clone size: many
V gene: TRBV28
J gene: TRBJ2-7
D gene: .

CDR3 DNA: TGTGCCAGCAAGTTCGGAGCGGGAGCTGGAGAGACCCAGTACTTC
CDR3 protein: CASKFGAGAGETQYF
clone size: .
V gene: TRBV27
J gene: TRBJ2-5
D gene: TRBD2

CDR3 DNA: TGTGCCAGCAGTTCCTCCGGCGGACGATATGGCTACACCTTC
CDR3 protein: CASSSSGGRYGYTF
clone size: few
V gene: TRBV6-2/TRBV6-3
J gene: TRBJ1-2
D gene: .

CDR3 DNA: TGTGCCAGCAGCCTTCGCGGGTCATACGGCGGCTACACCTTC
CDR3 protein: CASSLRGSYGGYTF
clone size: many
V gene: TRBV27
J gene: TRBJ1-2
D gene: .

CDR3 DNA: .
CDR3 protein: CAWSSVGTGSRYF
clone size: many
V gene: TRBV30
J gene: TRBJ2-3
D gene: .

CDR3 DNA: TGCAGCGTCGGCCGACAGGGTTGGGAGCAGTACTTC
CDR3 protein: CSVGRQGWEQYF
clone size: many
V gene: TRBV29-1
J gene: TRBJ2-7
D gene: TRBD1

CDR3 DNA: TGTGCCAGCAGCTGGGACAGGGTAAACAACGAGCAGTACTTC
CDR3 protein: CASSWDRVNNEQYF
clone size: many
V gene: TRBV7-2
J gene: TRBJ2-7
D gene: TRBD1

CDR3 DNA: TGTGCCAGCAGCGCGTCAGGGATCTACGAGCAGTACTTC
CDR3 protein: CASSASGIYEQYF
clone size: many
V gene: TRBV7-2
J gene: TRBJ2-7
D gene: .

CDR3 DNA: TGTGCCAGCAGCCTCGGTACTAGCGGGACTAGGCCCGGGGAGCTGTTTTTT
CDR3 protein: CASSLGTSGTRPGELFF
clone size: many
V gene: TRBV11-2
J gene: TRBJ2-2
D gene: TRBD2

CDR3 DNA: TGCAGTGCCCCCGACACCGGGGTCTACGAGCAGTACTTC
CDR3 protein: CSAPDTGVYEQYF
clone size: many
V gene: TRBV20-1
J gene: TRBJ2-7
D gene: .

CDR3 DNA: TGTGCCAGCAGTTTATCTGGGACATGGGCAAACATTCAGTACTTC
CDR3 protein: CASSLSGTWANIQYF
clone size: many
V gene: TRBV27
J gene: TRBJ2-4
D gene: .

CDR3 DNA: TGTGCCAGCAGTCCGACAGGGCGGAATCAGCCCCAGCATTTT
CDR3 protein: CASSPTGRNQPQHF
clone size: many
V gene: TRBV12-3/TRBV12-4
J gene: TRBJ1-5
D gene: TRBD1

CDR3 DNA: TGTGCCATCAGTGTCCAGGGAGACTACGAGCAGTACTTC
CDR3 protein: CAISVQGDYEQYF
clone size: many
V gene: TRBV10-3
J gene: TRBJ2-7
D gene: .

CDR3 DNA: TGCAGCGTTGAAGAGGCAGGGGTATATGGCTACACCTTC
CDR3 protein: CSVEEAGVYGYTF
clone size: many
V gene: TRBV29-1
J gene: TRBJ1-2
D gene: .

CDR3 DNA: TGTGCCAGCAGCTTAGAAGGGTCGCGGGTCACCGGGGAGCTGTTTTTT
CDR3 protein: CASSLEGSRVTGELFF
clone size: many
V gene: TRBV11-2
J gene: TRBJ2-2
D gene: .

CDR3 DNA: TGTGCCAGCATTAAAATCCGGGACAGGGGGCGGGTCTCAGTCGAGCAGTACTTC
CDR3 protein: CASIKIRDRGRVSVEQYF
clone size: many
V gene: TRBV6-2/TRBV6-3
J gene: TRBJ2-7
D gene: TRBD1

CDR3 DNA: TGTGCCAGCAGTGGGACAGCGAGAACCTATGGCTACACCTTC
CDR3 protein: CASSGTARTYGYTF
clone size: .
V gene: TRBV2
J gene: TRBJ1-2
D gene: .

CDR3 DNA: TGTGCCAGCAGCTTAAACTCGGGGGAGACCCAGTACTTC
CDR3 protein: CASSLNSGETQYF
clone size: .
V gene: TRBV7-2
J gene: TRBJ2-5
D gene: .

CDR3 DNA: TGCGCCAGCAGCCAAGATAGCGGGACAGGGGGCATCTACGAGCAGTACTTC
CDR3 protein: CASSQDSGTGGIYEQYF
clone size: few
V gene: TRBV4-1
J gene: TRBJ2-7
D gene: TRBD1

CDR3 DNA: TGTGCCAGCAGTTGGGGCCCAGGGTCCTACGAGCAGTACTTC
CDR3 protein: CASSWGPGSYEQYF
clone size: many
V gene: TRBV12-3/TRBV12-4
J gene: TRBJ2-7
D gene: .

CDR3 DNA: TGTGCCTGGAGTGGGGGCACTGGGGCCAACGTCCTGACTTTC
CDR3 protein: CAWSGGTGANVLTF
clone size: .
V gene: TRBV30
J gene: TRBJ2-6
D gene: .

CDR3 DNA: TGTGCCATCAGTGAGCCGTTCGGCAGCAACTATGGCTACACCTTC
CDR3 protein: CAISEPFGSNYGYTF
clone size: many
V gene: TRBV10-3
J gene: TRBJ1-2
D gene: .

CDR3 DNA: TGTGCCAGCAGTGAAGCAGTCTATTCACCCCTCCACTTT
CDR3 protein: CASSEAVYSPLHF
clone size: many
V gene: TRBV6-1
J gene: TRBJ1-6
D gene: .

CDR3 DNA: TGTGCCAGCAGTGAAGCTAGGAGGGGCACCGGGGAGCTGTTTTTT
CDR3 protein: CASSEARRGTGELFF
clone size: many
V gene: TRBV6-1
J gene: TRBJ2-2
D gene: .

CDR3 DNA: TGCAGTGCTTATTGGACTAGCGGGAGTGGGATGGGATCCTACGAGCAGTACTTC
CDR3 protein: CSAYWTSGSGMGSYEQYF
clone size: many
V gene: TRBV20-1
J gene: TRBJ2-7
D gene: TRBD2

CDR3 DNA: TGTGCCAGCAGTTTAACGGCCGGCGAGCAGTACTTC
CDR3 protein: CASSLTAGEQYF
clone size: many
V gene: TRBV27
J gene: TRBJ2-7
D gene: .

CDR3 DNA: TGCGCCAGCAGCCAAGGACAGGTCTCCTACGAGCAGTACTTC
CDR3 protein: CASSQGQVSYEQYF
clone size: many
V gene: TRBV4-1
J gene: TRBJ2-7
D gene: .

CDR3 DNA: TGTGCCGACACAGGGGGAATAGCCAAAAACATTCAGTACTTC
CDR3 protein: CADTGGIAKNIQYF
clone size: many
V gene: TRBV12-5
J gene: TRBJ2-4
D gene: TRBD1

CDR3 DNA: TGTGCCTCGAGGGCGCAGGGGAGTAACTATGGCTACACCTTC
CDR3 protein: CASRAQGSNYGYTF
clone size: many
V gene: TRBV10-3
J gene: TRBJ1-2
D gene: .

CDR3 DNA: TGTGCCTGGAGTGTACCTCCCTTGAAGAACACTGAAGCTTTCTTT
CDR3 protein: CAWSVPPLKNTEAFF
clone size: few
V gene: TRBV30
J gene: TRBJ1-1
D gene: .

CDR3 DNA: TGCGCCAGCAGTGACCCTAAAGGGACCACAGATACGCAGTATTTT
CDR3 protein: CASSDPKGTTDTQYF
clone size: many
V gene: TRBV10-1
J gene: TRBJ2-3
D gene: .

CDR3 DNA: TGTGCCTGGAGAAGTAGAACATCCTACGAGCAGTACTTC
CDR3 protein: CAWRSRTSYEQYF
clone size: .
V gene: TRBV30
J gene: TRBJ2-7
D gene: .

CDR3 DNA: TGTGCCAGCAGCCTCGCTCCTTTCTACGAGCAGTACTTC
CDR3 protein: CASSLAPFYEQYF
clone size: many
V gene: TRBV9
J gene: TRBJ2-7
D gene: .

CDR3 DNA: TGTGCCAGTTCGACCCGACTAGCCTCCTACGAGCAGTACTTC
CDR3 protein: CASSTRLASYEQYF
clone size: many
V gene: TRBV12-3/TRBV12-4
J gene: TRBJ2-7
D gene: TRBD2

CDR3 DNA: TGTGCCAGCAGTATGGGACAGGGCGTCACTGAAGCTTTCTTT
CDR3 protein: CASSMGQGVTEAFF
clone size: many
V gene: TRBV6-2/TRBV6-3
J gene: TRBJ1-1
D gene: TRBD1